This T cell receptor (beta chain) was profiled in a study of tumor-infiltrating lymphocytes in primary liver carcinoma. Study summary: The tumors ranged from roughly 4 to 11 cm across and fell within stage T1-T3 N0M0. Samples produced roughly 3.65 to 8 million productive TCRbeta reads, comparable across tissue types.

Extraction of RNA together with DNA used roughly 18-32 mg of unsorted bulk tissue. Reverse transcription of 450 to 500 ng total RNA with a constant-region primer produced TCR beta cDNA. Sequencing libraries for TCR beta derived from three nested multiplex PCR rounds that used slightly modified ARM-PCR. TCRdb used MiXCR to reprocess the multiplex PCR reads, holding one entry per CDR3 protein. Of about 74,000 distinct CDR3 sequences listed, about 72% are singletons. This receptor was obtained from a man aged 40-55 years with primary liver carcinoma and hepatitis B virus infection. Sequences were obtained from liver tumor tissue from sampling region 4. Subset of the sample: tumor region T4, right-lateral pole.

As DNA, the CDR3 is TGTGCCAGCAGTTTCCTAACAGGAGCAGATACGCAGTATTTT. It specifies CASSFLTGADTQYF. The J gene is TRBJ2-3, the V gene TRBV6-6; D might be TRBD1 (5 bases). This CDR3 is 14 amino acids long. Germline CDR1 reads MNHNY; CDR2 reads SVGAGI (reference sequence). V gave up 4 bases and J gave up 4 bases, with 12 bases separating them.